This TCR beta chain comes out of a study of OX40 agonist ivuxolimab in advanced cancers. Study information: Intravenous ivuxolimab at 0.01 to 10 mg/kg was given to patients every 2 weeks.

Findings and caveats of the study: Clonal expansion from baseline to week 6 occurred in both CD4+ and CD8+ T cells.

The assay was immunoSEQ multiplex PCR, and TCRdb's table has in-frame clones only and misses some. This table has about 54,000 clones, 84% appearing once. Comment on this clone: Its cognate antigen is unknown.

V was shortened by 11 bases and J by 10 bases, with 21 bases between the two germline ends. The CDR3 has 13 amino acids. Germline V lookup: CDR1 MNHNY, CDR2 SVGAGI (reference sequence). J is TRBJ2-1 and V is TRBV6-6; perhaps TRBD2 as D (6 bases). This specimen was CD4+ or CD8+ T cells sorted from blood, taken in a trial of the OX40 agonist ivuxolimab. The origin of this receptor is an adult with an advanced solid tumor such as melanoma, head and neck, liver or kidney cancer. Written as DNA, the CDR3 is TGTGCCGGCCGCGGGGCGCCGGAAAGCGAGCAGTTCTTC. Amino acid sequence: CAGRGAPESEQFF.